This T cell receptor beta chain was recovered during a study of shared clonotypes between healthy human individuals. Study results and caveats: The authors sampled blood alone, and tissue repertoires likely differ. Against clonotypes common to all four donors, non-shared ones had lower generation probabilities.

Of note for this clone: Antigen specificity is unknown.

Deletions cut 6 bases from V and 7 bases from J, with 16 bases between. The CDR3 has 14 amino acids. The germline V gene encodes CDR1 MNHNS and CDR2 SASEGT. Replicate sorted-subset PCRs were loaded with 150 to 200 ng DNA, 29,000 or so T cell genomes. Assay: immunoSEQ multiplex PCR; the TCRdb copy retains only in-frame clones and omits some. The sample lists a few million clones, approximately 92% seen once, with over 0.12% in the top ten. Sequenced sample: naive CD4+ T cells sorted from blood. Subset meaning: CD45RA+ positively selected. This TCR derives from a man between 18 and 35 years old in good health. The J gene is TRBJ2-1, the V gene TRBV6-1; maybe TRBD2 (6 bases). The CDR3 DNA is TGTGCCAGCAGGGAGGCGGGACGTATGAATGAGCAGTTCTTC. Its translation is CASREAGRMNEQFF.